This section outlines one T cell receptor (beta chain) sequence together with its context. Its antigen remains undetermined. Within one base of it there is no much larger clone, and no base qualities were kept. The data were obtained in a study of OX40 agonist ivuxolimab in advanced cancers. Looking at the study overall: Ivuxolimab, which targeted the costimulatory receptor OX40 (CD134), was an agonistic, fully human IgG2 monoclonal antibody. Intravenous ivuxolimab was administered to patients every 2 weeks at six dose levels: 0.01, 0.1, 0.3, 1.5, 3 and 10 mg/kg. Of the roughly 50 dose-escalation patients, hepatocellular carcinoma was present in 19, melanoma in approximately 15, renal cell carcinoma in 9 and head and neck cancer in 9. A male proportion of under 85% and a mean age of roughly 58 years, ranging from roughly 23 to 79, were recorded for the dose-escalation cohort. Patients were allowed to have had prior anti-PD-1, anti-PD-L1 or anti-CTLA-4 therapy, and 40% to 45% of the dose-escalation patients had previously received checkpoint inhibitors. Three dose-escalation patients achieved partial responses, one with hepatocellular carcinoma and two with cutaneous melanoma. The purpose of peripheral TCRbeta sequencing was to test whether ivuxolimab changed TCR sequence diversity and led to clonal T-cell expansion. The paper covers the monotherapy dose-escalation part of the phase I ivuxolimab trial, which included N of about 50 patients. General findings and caveats noted by the study authors: Which antigens the clonally expanded peripheral T cells were specific for was not determined. Low levels of normalized T-cell clonal expansion were also seen in some patients who did not respond. Clonal expansion of both CD4+ and CD8+ blood T cells was observed from baseline to week 6 at doses 0.1 to 3.0 mg/kg. In partial responders in the 0.1-3.0 mg/kg groups, normalized peripheral clonal expansion was found to be among the lowest, especially among CD8+ T cells. After ivuxolimab, CD8+ T cells had more expanded clones than CD4+ T cells on average.

For sequencing of the TCRbeta CDR3 region, genomic DNA was extracted from the sorted cells. The immunoSEQ Assay was used to sequence the TCRbeta CDR3 regions. This is the immuneACCESS table as TCRdb keeps it, with only in-frame sequences that have V and J called. A part of the clones is gone; compared with another copy, unresolved V genes explain less than half, and the rest is unexplained. This sample is represented by roughly 60,000 clones; approximately 89% of them were singletons. The top ten constitute roughly 0.45% of the sample. The trial excluded patients who had a history of autoimmune disease or were on systemic immunosuppression. Peripheral blood for TCR sequencing was drawn from every dose cohort at baseline, at cycle 4 day 1 and at cycle 7 day 1. Samples came from an open-label, multicenter, first-in-human phase I dose-escalation trial of ivuxolimab. Adults with locally advanced or metastatic melanoma, renal cell, hepatocellular, or head and neck squamous cell carcinoma were enrolled in the trial. Before TCR sequencing, CD4+ T cells and CD8+ T cells from peripheral blood were sorted into separate populations.

The sample in question was CD4+ or CD8+ T cells sorted from blood, obtained in a trial of the OX40 agonist ivuxolimab. This receptor was taken from an adult with an advanced solid tumor such as melanoma, head and neck, liver or kidney cancer.

The DNA sequence is TGTGCCAGCAGCCCTAGTAGCGGAGGGGAGTACGAGCAGTACTTC. It translates as CASSPSSGGEYEQYF. The sequence links TRBV7-2 to TRBJ2-7, with TRBD2 perhaps the D gene, on 6 matching bases. Based on the germline V gene, the CDR1 and CDR2 sequences are SGHTA and FQGNSA. V sheds 5 bases and J sheds 4 bases, leaving 18 bases between their ends. CDR3 length: 15 amino acids, cysteine to phenylalanine. Only the CDR3 DNA is retained, 45 bases long and in frame from the first base.